The 32 T cell receptor beta chains presented below share a single source sample, sequenced in a study of lymphopenia after photon versus proton radiotherapy. This table comes from immunoSEQ multiplex PCR, and its TCRdb copy is limited to in-frame clones, with some not included. The table lists 35,000 to 50,000 clones, over 75% of them singletons. The sequenced sample was peripheral blood, obtained from a patient treated with proton-based radiotherapy. The receptors here all came from a woman between 70 and 85 years old with pancreatic cancer.

The chain joins TRBV28 to TRBJ2-7; D gene unclear. This CDR3 region has 14 residues. Germline loops: CDR1 MDHEN, CDR2 SYDVKM. V gave up 7 bases and J gave up 1 base, with 14 bases separating them. The CDR3 DNA is TGTGCCAGCATTCCGGCGGAACCGTCCTACGAGCAGTACTTC. Translation gives CASIPAEPSYEQYF. Full variable domain (remainder filled in from reference TRBV28 and TRBJ2-7): DVKVTQSSRYLVKRTGEKVFLECVQDMDHENMFWYRQDPGLGLRLIYFSYDVKMKEKGDIPEGYSVSREKKERFSLILESASTNQTSMYLCASIPAEPSYEQYFGPGTRLTVT.

The chain combines TRBV10-3 with TRBJ2-2, with TRBD2 as a possible D gene (5 bases). Per germline, CDR1 ENHRY and CDR2 SYGVKD. The germline V and J ends were trimmed by 4 bases and 3 bases, with 12 bases remaining between them. This CDR3 comprises 15 residues. CDR3 bases: TGTGCCATCAGTGTAGTCGGGGTTGACACCGGGGAGCTGTTTTTT. Translated, it gives CAISVVGVDTGELFF.

V and J are TRBV25-1 and TRBJ2-5, with D possibly being TRBD2 (5 bases). V was pared by 6 bases and J by 3 bases, with 14 bases between. Per the germline V gene, CDR1 is MGHDK and CDR2 is SYGVNS. The CDR3 runs 14 residues. The CDR3 is CASRGFGEKETQYF. DNA for the CDR3: TGTGCCAGCAGGGGGTTTGGGGAGAAAGAGACCCAGTACTTC.

The gene calls are TRBV4-3 and TRBJ2-1, with D perhaps matching TRBD1 (6 bases). CDR1 and CDR2 (germline): LGHNA, YSLEER. CDR3 length equals 14 residues. V was pared by 0 bases and J by 8 bases, with 11 bases between. CDR3 in DNA: TGCGCCAGCAGCCAAGATGGCAGGGGTTATGAGCAGTTCTTC. Protein: CASSQDGRGYEQFF.

The V call is TRBV6-6, the J call TRBJ2-7; D remains unclear. The CDR3 runs 15 residues. The V end lost 1 base, the J end lost 2 bases, and 12 bases lay between the germline ends. Germline V lookup: CDR1 MNHNY, CDR2 SVGAGI (reference sequence). In nucleotides, the CDR3 is TGTGCCAGCAGTTACTGGGCAGGCCCTACCTACGAGCAGTACTTC. This encodes CASSYWAGPTYEQYF.

This clone was counted a few times. The chain has TRBV30 and TRBJ1-6, with TRBD1 as a possible D gene (6 bases). Germline CDR1 is GTSNPN and CDR2 is SVGIG (reference sequence). The CDR3 totals 14 residues. V was trimmed by 0 bases and J by 10 bases, leaving 13 bases between them. The DNA of the CDR3 is TGTGCCTGGAGTGTATACAGGGAAGGATCACCCCTCCACTTT. Translating gives CAWSVYREGSPLHF.

The genes are TRBV6-1 and TRBJ2-2, with D tentatively TRBD1 or TRBD2 (5 bases each). The CDR3 consists of 13 residues. V lost 4 bases and J 6 bases, leaving 9 bases between the germline ends. Germline V gene data show CDR1 as MNHNS and CDR2 as SASEGT. The CDR3 loop is CASSAQGAGELFF. The CDR3, as DNA: TGTGCCAGCAGTGCCCAGGGAGCCGGGGAGCTGTTTTTT.

The V call is TRBV4-3, the J call TRBJ2-7; D tentatively reads TRBD1 or TRBD2 (6 bases each). The V end lost 5 bases, the J end lost 4 bases, and 15 bases lay between the germline ends. The length of the CDR3 is 14 residues. Germline CDR1 is LGHNA and CDR2 is YSLEER. CDR3 residues: CASSTTRGAYEQYF. CDR3 DNA: TGCGCCAGCAGCACAACGAGGGGGGCGTACGAGCAGTACTTC.

This chain connects TRBV5-1 to TRBJ1-1; D ambiguous. The CDR3 consists of 15 residues. V shed 5 bases and J shed 7 bases, with 21 bases lying between them. Germline CDR1 and CDR2: SGHRS and YFSETQ. This CDR3 is CASSQDAGGFGEAFF. As DNA, the CDR3 is TGCGCCAGCAGTCAAGATGCAGGTGGGTTCGGTGAAGCTTTCTTT.

This clone occurred once. The V gene is TRBV11-1, the J gene TRBJ1-4; tentative D call: TRBD1 (6 bases). Looked up from germline, CDR1 is SGHAT and CDR2 is FQDESV (reference sequence). The CDR3 loop spans 19 amino acids. Trimming removed 1 base from V and 0 bases from J, with 18 bases in between. The CDR3 DNA follows: TGTGCCAGCAGCTTAGAATGGGCAGGGGTGAATGCAACTAATGAAAAACTGTTTTTT. Amino acids: CASSLEWAGVNATNEKLFF.

The chain is built from TRBV5-1 and TRBJ2-3, with unresolved D. Between the trimmed V and J ends, which lost 2 bases and 2 bases, there was a span of 15 bases. Per the germline V gene, CDR1 is SGHRS and CDR2 is YFSETQ. The CDR3 loop spans 16 amino acids. The CDR3 protein is CASSLGMSSTTDTQYF. The CDR3 DNA is TGCGCCAGCAGCTTAGGAATGAGTAGCACCACAGATACGCAGTATTTT.

The rearrangement uses TRBV4-2 and TRBJ2-1, with 10 positions matching TRBD2. The CDR3 has 18 residues. Losses at the gene ends were 3 bases for V and 6 bases for J; bases not matched to a gene: 14. Per the germline V gene, CDR1 is LGHNA and CDR2 is YNFKEQ. CDR3 residues: CASSQTLLAGKAGNEQFF. The CDR3, as DNA: TGTGCCAGCAGCCAGACCTTACTAGCGGGGAAAGCGGGCAATGAGCAGTTCTTC.

The chain combines TRBV5-6 with TRBJ2-3; no clear D. The ends were cut back, 0 bases at V and 0 bases at J, with 5 bases in the middle. This CDR3 contains 14 residues. From germline, CDR1 is SGHDT and CDR2 YYEEEE. The CDR3 coding sequence is TGTGCCAGCAGCTTGGGCAGGAGCACAGATACGCAGTATTTT. Translation gives CASSLGRSTDTQYF.

The genes are TRBV6-1 and TRBJ2-3; TRBD1 aligns across 10 bases. Per germline, CDR1 MNHNS and CDR2 SASEGT. V lost 7 bases, J lost 4 bases, and 8 bases stayed unmatched. The CDR3 length is 15 residues. CDR3 sequence reads: CASNWRDRGSDTQYF. CDR3 nucleotide sequence: TGTGCCAGCAACTGGCGGGACAGGGGTTCAGATACGCAGTATTTT.

J is TRBJ2-3 and V is TRBV5-1; unclear D gene. Germline CDR1 reads SGHRS; CDR2 reads YFSETQ. The CDR3 is 13 amino acids. V lost 0 bases, J lost 5 bases, and 7 bases lay in between. The CDR3 loop reads CASSLGAVDTQYF. CDR3 in DNA: TGCGCCAGCAGCTTGGGGGCTGTAGATACGCAGTATTTT.

CDR3 sequence reads: CASSFRGSSYNEQFF. DNA of the CDR3: TGTGCCAGCAGCTTCCGCGGGAGCTCCTACAATGAGCAGTTCTTC. The rearrangement joins TRBV7-2 to TRBJ2-1; TRBD2 agrees at 7 bases. Germline V gene data show CDR1 as SGHTA and CDR2 as FQGNSA. The CDR3 is 15 residues long. The J segment lost 0 bases and the V segment lost 3 bases, leaving 2 bases of the junction unmatched.

The J gene is TRBJ2-7, the V gene TRBV4-2; TRBD2 might be the D (5 bases). The V end was cut by 1 base, the J end by 6 bases, with 16 bases between. Germline V gives CDR1 LGHNA, CDR2 YNFKEQ. The length of the CDR3 is 15 residues. CDR3: CASSQAGVEGSEQYF. CDR3 sequence (DNA): TGTGCCAGCAGCCAAGCCGGGGTCGAAGGGAGCGAGCAGTACTTC.

This clone was seen just once. The chain recombines TRBV4-1 with TRBJ1-1; D not resolved. Germline V gene sequence: CDR1 MGHRA, CDR2 YSYEKL. The CDR3 is made up of 14 amino acids. Trimming took off 4 bases at V and 2 bases at J, with 11 bases between the two ends. This CDR3 reads CASSLRVDNTEAFF. DNA for the CDR3: TGCGCCAGCAGCCTCCGAGTCGACAACACTGAAGCTTTCTTT.

The chain couples TRBV27 to TRBJ2-1; maybe TRBD2 (5 bases). The CDR3 length is 16 residues. Between the trimmed V and J ends, which lost 5 bases and 2 bases, there was a span of 16 bases. CDR1 is MNHEY and CDR2 is SMNVEV in the germline V gene (reference sequence). CDR3 nucleotides: TGTGCCAGCAGTCCGAGGACTCCTCCGACCTACAATGAGCAGTTCTTC. Its protein product is CASSPRTPPTYNEQFF.

The chain has TRBV15 and TRBJ2-7, with D maybe TRBD1 (6 bases). The CDR3 totals 14 residues. Germline CDR1 is LNHNV and CDR2 is YYDKDF (reference sequence). V lost 0 bases to trimming and J lost 5 bases, with 11 bases between them. Here the CDR3 reads CATSREAGVDEQYF. Here the CDR3 DNA reads TGTGCCACCAGCAGAGAGGCAGGGGTCGACGAGCAGTACTTC.

The rearrangement joins TRBV5-1 to TRBJ1-2; TRBD1 agrees at 8 bases. The junction had 6 bases not matched to a gene; V was cut back by 0 bases and J by 2 bases. The CDR3 covers 16 residues. The germline V gene has CDR1 SGHRS and CDR2 YFSETQ. The CDR3 DNA reads as TGCGCCAGCAGCTTGGCCAGGACAGGGATGAACTATGGCTACACCTTC. Translation: CASSLARTGMNYGYTF.

The rearrangement links TRBV5-4 to TRBJ2-7, with 10 bases lining up with TRBD1. V shed 6 bases, J shed 2 bases, and the junction held 8 bases outside the gene matches. Germline CDR1 reads SGHNT; CDR2 reads YYREEE (reference sequence). The CDR3 runs 15 residues. The chain's CDR3 is CASTLRDRGPYEQYF. The CDR3 nucleotides read TGTGCCAGCACCCTCCGGGACAGGGGTCCCTACGAGCAGTACTTC.

V usage is TRBV5-1 and J usage is TRBJ2-5, with D possibly TRBD2 on 6 matching bases. The CDR3 extends over 13 amino acids. The V gene lost 3 bases and the J gene lost 7 bases, with 13 bases spanning the gap. Per the germline V gene, CDR1 is SGHRS and CDR2 is YFSETQ. The CDR3 is CASSSPGLRTQYF. CDR3 DNA sequence: TGCGCCAGCAGCTCTCCGGGACTCAGGACCCAGTACTTC.

This chain joins TRBV5-5 and TRBJ2-7; no definite D call. V lost 5 bases and J lost 0, with 9 bases in between. Per germline, CDR1 SGHKS and CDR2 YYEKEE (reference sequence). The length of the CDR3 is 13 residues. The CDR3, as DNA: TGTGCCAGCAGGACACGGTTCTCCTACGAGCAGTACTTC. This encodes CASRTRFSYEQYF. Full variable domain (remainder filled in from reference TRBV5-5 and TRBJ2-7): DAGVTQSPTHLIKTRGQQVTLRCSPISGHKSVSWYQQVLGQGPQFIFQYYEKEERGRGNFPDRFSARQFPNYSSELNVNALLLGDSALYLCASRTRFSYEQYFGPGTRLTVT.

The J gene is TRBJ2-7, the V gene TRBV4-1; 9 bases are a match to TRBD1. Looked up from germline, CDR1 is MGHRA and CDR2 is YSYEKL. The CDR3 runs 15 residues. V lost 5 bases, J lost 3 bases, and 8 bases stayed unmatched. CDR3 nucleotide sequence: TGCGCCAGCAGCACCGGGGGACAGGGCAACTACGAGCAGTACTTC. Its translation is CASSTGGQGNYEQYF.

The table lists this clone with a count of one. This chain uses TRBV4-3 with TRBJ1-3; 8 positions match TRBD1. J lost 7 bases, V lost 0 bases, and 5 bases had no gene match. Germline loops: CDR1 LGHNA, CDR2 YSLEER. The CDR3 covers 15 residues. In nucleotides, the CDR3 is TGCGCCAGCAGCCAAGAACCGGGGACAGGCAACACCATATATTTT. Translation gives CASSQEPGTGNTIYF.

About this clone itself: A read error may produce the germline difference seen at one junction end. The chain has TRBV7-7 and TRBJ2-7, with D perhaps TRBD2 (7 bases). The germline V gene encodes CDR1 SSHAT and CDR2 FNYEAQ (reference sequence). This CDR3 region has 15 residues. The CDR3 DNA sequence: TGTGCTAGCAGCTTAGCGGAGGGAGGGGGGTACGAGCAGTACTTC. Translated, it gives CASSLAEGGGYEQYF.

The chain has TRBV28 and TRBJ1-1; D is perhaps TRBD1 (5 bases). V was shortened by 1 base and J by 8 bases, with 11 bases between the two germline ends. Looked up from germline, CDR1 is MDHEN and CDR2 is SYDVKM. The CDR3 has 13 residues. CDR3 loop: CASSLSRVREAFF. The DNA of the CDR3 is TGTGCCAGCAGTTTATCCAGGGTCCGAGAAGCTTTCTTT.

V is TRBV7-6 and J is TRBJ2-7; D possibly uses TRBD1 or TRBD2 (5 bases each). The CDR3 is made up of 16 amino acids. The germline gives CDR1 SGHVS, CDR2 FNYEAQ. Trimming removed 1 base at V and 4 bases at J, with 17 bases between. DNA of the CDR3: TGTGCCAGCAGCTTAGGGGGGATTACGACTCAGTACGAGCAGTACTTC. This sequence encodes CASSLGGITTQYEQYF.

This clone was detected only once. J is TRBJ2-1 and V is TRBV10-3, with D uncertain. The CDR3 runs to 17 residues. Germline lookup yields CDR1 ENHRY and CDR2 SYGVKD. Trimming cost V 3 bases and J 0 bases, with 15 bases left between them. Here the CDR3 DNA reads TGTGCCATCAGTGACGTAGGTAGCAAGAGCTCCTACAATGAGCAGTTCTTC. It codes for CAISDVGSKSSYNEQFF.

This clone was seen a few times. The V call is TRBV5-1, the J call TRBJ2-5; D unresolved. Trimming shortened V by 1 base and J by 4 bases, and 5 bases separated the two germline ends. Germline CDR1 and CDR2: SGHRS and YFSETQ. The length of the CDR3 is 12 residues. CDR3 loop: CASSLNRETQYF. The CDR3, as DNA: TGCGCCAGCAGCTTGAATCGAGAGACCCAGTACTTC.

The genes are TRBV9 and TRBJ2-7; the match to TRBD2 covers 10 bases. The junction had 0 bases not matched to a gene; V was cut back by 3 bases and J by 3 bases. The V gene's germline CDR1 is SGDLS and CDR2 YYNGEE. This CDR3 spans 13 amino acids. The CDR3 region is CASSGTSGYEQYF. CDR3 in DNA: TGTGCCAGCAGCGGGACTAGCGGCTACGAGCAGTACTTC. Full variable domain (missing parts from reference TRBV9 and TRBJ2-7): DSGVTQTPKHLITATGQRVTLRCSPRSGDLSVYWYQQSLDQGLQFLIQYYNGEERAKGNILERFSAQQFPDLHSELNLSSLELGDSALYFCASSGTSGYEQYFGPGTRLTVT.